Below are 14 T cell receptor beta chains sequenced from a single sample in a study of shared clonotypes between healthy human individuals. Assay used: immunoSEQ multiplex PCR; TCRdb lists only in-frame clones, some missing. This table has roughly 1,500,000 clones, approximately 98.5% appearing once. Source material: naive CD4+ T cells sorted from blood. Subset indicated: CD45RA+ positively selected. These receptors originate from a young man in good health.

The chain joins TRBV9 to TRBJ2-7; a possible D gene is TRBD2 (5 bases). Trimming took 1 base from V and 6 from J, leaving 20 bases between them. The CDR3 length is 16 residues. Germline assignment: CDR1 SGDLS and CDR2 YYNGEE. DNA for the CDR3: TGTGCCAGCAGCGTAACGGACTTACCACTACTCGGCGAGCAGTACTTC. Its protein product is CASSVTDLPLLGEQYF.

This rearrangement joins TRBV18 to TRBJ2-1, with 11 bases aligning to TRBD2. Germline V gives CDR1 KGHSH, CDR2 LQKENI. The junction had 12 bases not matched to a gene; V was cut back by 5 bases and J by 6 bases. The CDR3 extends over 17 amino acids. As DNA, the CDR3 is TGTGCCAGCTCAGCATACCACGGGACTAGCGGCCCCAATGAGCAGTTCTTC. Translation gives CASSAYHGTSGPNEQFF. The full variable domain, with the rest looked up from reference TRBV18 and TRBJ2-1, is NAGVMQNPRHLVRRRGQEARLRCSPMKGHSHVYWYRQLPEEGLKFMVYLQKENIIDESGMPKERFSAEFPKEGPSILRIQQVVRGDSAAYFCASSAYHGTSGPNEQFFGPGTRLTVL.

The genes are TRBV5-1 and TRBJ2-7; D not certain. Per the germline V gene, CDR1 is SGHRS and CDR2 is YFSETQ. This CDR3 contains 13 residues. Between the trimmed V and J ends, which lost 1 base and 1 base, there was a span of 6 bases. CDR3 sequence reads: CASSLWASYEQYF. In nucleotides, the CDR3 is TGCGCCAGCAGCTTGTGGGCTTCCTACGAGCAGTACTTC.

Concerning this clone: The conserved phenylalanine or tryptophan is not found at the CDR3 terminus, so this likely reflects a read error. The DNA is left out, because the CDR3 cannot be placed on it with certainty; the CDR3 is given as TCRdb lists it. The CDR3: CASSLTPERGLLL. This chain joins TRBV5-1 and TRBJ2-7; the D call of TRBD1 is as the table states it, not checked on the DNA. The CDR3 sequence runs 13 residues, both termini included. The germline gives CDR1 SGHRS, CDR2 YFSETQ.

The rearrangement links TRBV25-1 to TRBJ2-2, with 9 nucleotides matching TRBD2. Trimming at V came to 5 bases and at J to 5 bases, leaving 12 bases not matched to a gene. The CDR3 spans 17 residues. The germline CDR1 and CDR2 sequences are MGHDK and SYGVNS. For the CDR3, the DNA is TGTGCCAGCAGTCCTCCGGGTAGCGGGAGATTTACCGGGGAGCTGTTTTTT. Its protein product is CASSPPGSGRFTGELFF.

This sequence joins TRBV5-1 and TRBJ2-5; the match to TRBD1 covers 11 bases. The CDR3 sequence is 15 residues long. Germline CDR1 is SGHRS and CDR2 is YFSETQ. The V segment lost 3 bases and the J segment 3 bases; nucleotides outside the gene matches: 4. The CDR3: CASSSGTGGEETQYF. CDR3 coding DNA: TGCGCCAGCAGCTCCGGGACAGGGGGGGAAGAGACCCAGTACTTC.

This sequence joins TRBV7-6 and TRBJ2-1; 12 bases map to TRBD1. CDR3 size: 16 residues. Trimming cost V 4 bases and J 6 bases; bases outside gene matches: 7. Germline V CDR1 and CDR2: SGHVS, FNYEAQ. For the CDR3, the DNA is TGTGCCAGCAGCTCGGGGACAGGGGGCGGATTCAATGAGCAGTTCTTC. Residues: CASSSGTGGGFNEQFF.

The chain joins TRBV11-2 to TRBJ2-2; 10 bases fit TRBD1. The CDR3 has 14 residues. Germline V gene sequence: CDR1 SGHAT, CDR2 FQNNGV. J was trimmed by 5 bases and V by 5 bases; bases with no gene match: 2. In nucleotides, the CDR3 is TGTGCCAGCAGCCGGGACAGGGGTACCGGGGAGCTGTTTTTT. The encoded protein is CASSRDRGTGELFF.

The V gene is TRBV11-1, the J gene TRBJ2-1; the D is unclear. Germline V gene lookup returns CDR1 SGHAT and CDR2 FQDESV (reference sequence). V was shortened by 3 bases and J by 6 bases, with 3 bases between the two germline ends. There are 11 residues in the CDR3. CDR3 loop: CASSLLNEQFF. The DNA for the CDR3 is TGTGCCAGCAGCTTGCTCAATGAGCAGTTCTTC.

This sequence joins TRBV18 and TRBJ2-3; D gene unclear. In germline, CDR1 is KGHSH, CDR2 LQKENI. Between the trimmed V and J ends, which lost 2 bases and 2 bases, there was a span of 14 bases. This CDR3 has 16 residues. CDR3 loop: CASSPIEARLTDTQYF. The CDR3 coding sequence is TGTGCCAGCTCACCAATCGAAGCCCGCCTCACAGATACGCAGTATTTT.

This chain joins TRBV28 and TRBJ2-7; TRBD1 or TRBD2 may be the D gene (5 bases each). Trimming stripped 1 base from V and 0 bases from J, with 7 bases between. CDR3 length: 14 amino acids. The germline V gene has CDR1 MDHEN and CDR2 SYDVKM. In nucleotides, the CDR3 is TGTGCCAGCAGTTTATACGGGGCCTCCTACGAGCAGTACTTC. It translates to CASSLYGASYEQYF.

CDR3 amino acids: CASSDRTGTDTQYF. CDR3 nucleotide sequence: TGCGCCAGCAGCGACAGGACGGGGACAGATACGCAGTATTTT. The V call is TRBV5-1, the J call TRBJ2-3; D is possibly TRBD1 (6 bases). Germline V gives CDR1 SGHRS, CDR2 YFSETQ. CDR3 size: 14 residues. V lost 4 bases and J lost 3, with 12 bases in between.

The chain links TRBV5-1 to TRBJ2-7; 7 positions match TRBD1. Per the germline V gene, CDR1 is SGHRS and CDR2 is YFSETQ. The ends lost 3 bases at V and 6 bases at J; junction bases unmatched: 6. This CDR3 contains 13 residues. CDR3 sequence (DNA): TGCGCCAGCAGCTCGACAGGGCCCGGCGAGCAGTACTTC. As protein: CASSSTGPGEQYF.

The V and J genes are TRBV29-1 and TRBJ2-1; D remains ambiguous. The CDR3 is 10 residues long. Germline CDR1 SQVTM, CDR2 ANQGSEA. Trimming cost V 7 bases and J 10 bases, with 11 bases left between them. In DNA form, the CDR3 reads TGCAGCGCTGGGGAAGGGGAGCAGTTCTTC. Amino acid sequence: CSAGEGEQFF.